The 25 T cell receptor beta chains reported below all come from one sample, sequenced in a study of blood T cell repertoires in COVID-19. Profiling relied on immunoSEQ multiplex PCR, and the TCRdb table lists in-frame clones only, not all of them. The sample holds approximately 240,000 clones, 65% to 85% seen once. Sequencing was performed on peripheral blood. All receptors come from a human donor in a cohort sampled during active COVID-19.

V and J are TRBV11-2 and TRBJ2-2, with TRBD1 identical over 8 bases. The V segment lost 1 base and the J segment 7 bases; nucleotides outside the gene matches: 5. Germline V lookup: CDR1 SGHAT, CDR2 FQNNGV. The CDR3 runs to 15 residues. The CDR3 sequence: CASSLGTGSGGELFF. For the CDR3, the DNA is TGTGCCAGCAGCTTAGGGACAGGGTCCGGCGGGGAGCTGTTTTTT.

This clone was observed a few times. The chain combines TRBV30 with TRBJ1-6; D might be TRBD1 (6 bases). Trimming shortened V by 7 bases and J by 8 bases, and 18 bases separated the two germline ends. Germline V gene sequence: CDR1 GTSNPN, CDR2 SVGIG (reference sequence). The CDR3 covers 14 residues. The CDR3 DNA is TGTGCCTATGAACAGGGTCGGGGATATTCACCCCTCCACTTT. This codes for CAYEQGRGYSPLHF. Combining the CDR3 with reference TRBV30 and TRBJ1-6 gives the whole variable domain SQTIHQWPATLVQPVGSPLSLECTVEGTSNPNLYWYRQAAGRGLQLLFYSVGIGQISSEVPQNLSASRPQDRQFILSSKKLLLSDSGFYLCAYEQGRGYSPLHFGNGTRLTVT.

The chain uses TRBV9 and TRBJ1-1, with 7 bases matching TRBD1. CDR3 size: 15 residues. The germline CDR1 and CDR2 sequences are SGDLS and YYNGEE. Trimming removed 3 bases from V and 4 bases from J; junction bases left unmatched: 9. The CDR3 DNA is TGTGCCAGCAGCGGAACAGGGGAAAGGCGCACTGAAGCTTTCTTT. Translating gives CASSGTGERRTEAFF.

The chain is built from TRBV30 and TRBJ1-3; TRBD1 agrees at 7 bases. The CDR3 totals 11 residues. V lost 8 bases to trimming and J lost 8 bases; unmatched junction nucleotides: 6. Germline V lookup: CDR1 GTSNPN, CDR2 SVGIG (reference sequence). In DNA form, the CDR3 reads TGTGCCACAGACAGGGCTTACACCATATATTTT. Its translation is CATDRAYTIYF.

V is TRBV3-1 (or the pseudogene TRBV3-2) and J is TRBJ2-5; no definite D call. V lost 4 bases and J lost 5, with 11 bases in between. Germline V gene sequence: CDR1 LGHDT, CDR2 YNNKEL (reference sequence). This CDR3 region has 13 residues. The CDR3: CASSLQLVETQYF. In DNA, the CDR3 is TGTGCCAGCAGCCTTCAATTAGTGGAGACCCAGTACTTC.

This clone was seen only once. The rearrangement uses TRBV28 and TRBJ2-3; a weak D match, TRBD2 (6 bases). Germline loops: CDR1 MDHEN, CDR2 SYDVKM. This CDR3 spans 17 amino acids. V was cut by 7 bases and J by 2 bases, with 22 bases left in between. DNA for the CDR3: TGTGCCAGCAAGACTTTTCCGGGAGCTGGGAACACAGATACGCAGTATTTT. This encodes CASKTFPGAGNTDTQYF.

The count of this clone is one. A read error may be the cause here, since a much bigger clone is one base away. The gene calls are TRBV12-3 or TRBV12-4 and TRBJ2-7; 9 bases are a match to TRBD1. J lost 2 bases, V lost 6 bases, and 2 bases had no gene match. CDR3 length: 13 amino acids. This CDR3 is CASRGTGTYEQYF. The DNA for the CDR3 is TGTGCCAGCAGGGGGACAGGGACCTACGAGCAGTACTTC.

This sequence joins TRBV30 and TRBJ1-6, with 9 bases lining up with TRBD1. The CDR3 loop spans 16 amino acids. Germline assignment: CDR1 GTSNPN and CDR2 SVGIG (reference sequence). V gave up 0 bases and J gave up 7 bases; unmatched junction bases: 7. The CDR3 reads CAWSVAYGQGNSPLHF. The CDR3 region has the DNA TGTGCCTGGAGTGTGGCATACGGACAGGGGAATTCACCCCTCCACTTT. Full variable domain (missing parts from reference TRBV30 and TRBJ1-6): SQTIHQWPATLVQPVGSPLSLECTVEGTSNPNLYWYRQAAGRGLQLLFYSVGIGQISSEVPQNLSASRPQDRQFILSSKKLLLSDSGFYLCAWSVAYGQGNSPLHFGNGTRLTVT.

This chain connects TRBV19 to TRBJ1-5, with D possibly being TRBD1 (5 bases). Germline V CDR1 and CDR2: LNHDA, SQIVND (reference sequence). This CDR3 contains 17 residues. V lost 4 bases, J lost 0 bases, and 16 bases lay in between. In nucleotides, the CDR3 is TGTGCCAGTAGTAGTCGGATTAAGGGGAATAGCAATCAGCCCCAGCATTTT. Translation gives CASSSRIKGNSNQPQHF. The variable domain in full, completed from reference TRBV19 and TRBJ1-5, reads DGGITQSPKYLFRKEGQNVTLSCEQNLNHDAMYWYRQDPGQGLRLIYYSQIVNDFQKGDIAEGYSVSREKKESFPLTVTSAQKNPTAFYLCASSSRIKGNSNQPQHFGDGTRLSIL.

The chain has TRBV4-2 and TRBJ2-7; D might be TRBD1 (6 bases). V was cut by 1 base and J by 5 bases, with 15 bases left in between. CDR1 is LGHNA, CDR2 YNFKEQ, per germline. The CDR3 has 15 amino acids. CDR3 region: CASSQADTGRDEQYF. The CDR3 nucleotides read TGTGCCAGCAGCCAAGCCGATACAGGGAGAGACGAGCAGTACTTC.

The chain employs TRBV20-1 and TRBJ2-7; 11 nucleotides align to TRBD2. CDR1 is DFQATT and CDR2 is SNEGSKA in the germline V gene (reference sequence). This CDR3 region has 14 residues. The J segment lost 2 bases and the V segment lost 3 bases, leaving 3 bases of the junction unmatched. CDR3 nucleotide sequence: TGCAGTGCTAGTAGACTAGCGGGGACCTACGAGCAGTACTTC. Its translation is CSASRLAGTYEQYF.

J is TRBJ1-3 and V is TRBV7-9; 8 bases agree with TRBD1. The CDR3 sequence is 18 residues long. Trimming at V came to 2 bases and at J to 2 bases, leaving 11 bases not matched to a gene. CDR1 is SEHNR and CDR2 is FQNEAQ in the germline V gene (reference sequence). DNA of the CDR3: TGTGCCAGCAGCTTACCCACAGGGGGAAGTTCTCCTGGAAACACCATATATTTT. This encodes CASSLPTGGSSPGNTIYF.

Ten or more counts support this clone. The chain recombines TRBV2 with TRBJ1-1, with 11 bases aligning to TRBD1. Trimming removed 6 bases from V and 5 bases from J; junction bases left unmatched: 8. Germline V gene data show CDR1 as SNHLY and CDR2 as FYNNEI. CDR3 size: 15 residues. DNA of the CDR3: TGTGCCAGCAGCTTAACCGGGACAGGGGGTACTGAAGCTTTCTTT. Its protein is CASSLTGTGGTEAFF.

With respect to this clone: The identical CDR3 is also encoded by other nucleotide sequences in the sample. The CDR3 region is CASSPGTGGSGANVLTF. The CDR3 coding sequence is TGTGCCAGCAGTCCTGGGACAGGGGGCTCTGGGGCCAACGTCCTGACTTTC. V is TRBV28 and J is TRBJ2-6, with 11 nucleotides matching TRBD1. CDR1 and CDR2 from the germline V gene are MDHEN and SYDVKM. V lost 5 bases to trimming and J lost 0 bases; unmatched junction nucleotides: 3. CDR3 length: 17 residues.

This clone was recorded once. This sequence joins TRBV7-9 and TRBJ2-5; 8 bases map to TRBD2. Looked up from germline, CDR1 is SEHNR and CDR2 is FQNEAQ (reference sequence). This CDR3 has 15 residues. The junction had 7 bases not matched to a gene; V was cut back by 4 bases and J by 3 bases. CDR3 in amino acids: CASSWSGRQKETQYF. The CDR3 DNA is TGTGCCAGCAGCTGGAGCGGGAGACAGAAAGAGACCCAGTACTTC.

Details on this clone: This CDR3 is also generated by other DNA sequences in the sample. This chain joins TRBV7-9 and TRBJ1-1, with D unclear. The CDR3 sequence is 12 residues long. The germline V gene encodes CDR1 SEHNR and CDR2 FQNEAQ (reference sequence). V was cut by 1 base and J by 5 bases, with 5 bases left in between. The CDR3 reads CASSLGRTEAFF. The CDR3 DNA sequence: TGTGCCAGCAGCTTAGGGAGGACTGAAGCTTTCTTT.

V and J are TRBV7-6 and TRBJ2-3; 7 bases agree with TRBD2. This CDR3 is 15 amino acids long. After removal of 7 bases from V and 0 bases from J, the junction contained 7 bases not matched to a gene. From germline, CDR1 is SGHVS and CDR2 FNYEAQ. The CDR3 loop is CASTLSGDSTDTQYF. CDR3 DNA: TGTGCCAGCACCCTCAGCGGGGACAGCACAGATACGCAGTATTTT.

As DNA, the CDR3 is TGTGCCAGCAGTCGGACTAGCGGTACAGATACGCAGTATTTT. Its protein is CASSRTSGTDTQYF. The rearrangement joins TRBV28 to TRBJ2-3; TRBD2 matches 10 bases. In germline, CDR1 is MDHEN, CDR2 SYDVKM. J gave up 3 bases and V 5 bases, and 2 bases lay outside the gene matches. The CDR3 runs to 14 residues.

The chain couples TRBV11-2 to TRBJ2-3; no reliable D call. The ends were cut back, 4 bases at V and 1 base at J, with 15 bases in the middle. Germline CDR1 and CDR2: SGHAT and FQNNGV. The CDR3 is 16 amino acids. The CDR3 bases are TGTGCCAGCAGCTCCCCTGTAGAACCTGGCACAGATACGCAGTATTTT. Protein sequence: CASSSPVEPGTDTQYF.

The V gene is TRBV7-2, the J gene TRBJ2-7, with 7 bases that match TRBD1. Germline V gives CDR1 SGHTA, CDR2 FQGNSA. The CDR3 consists of 15 residues. V shed 2 bases, J shed 0 bases, and the junction held 4 bases outside the gene matches. DNA of the CDR3: TGTGCCAGCAGCTTACTCGGGACAGCCTCCTACGAGCAGTACTTC. It yields the protein CASSLLGTASYEQYF. The full variable domain, its missing parts supplied by reference TRBV7-2 and TRBJ2-7, is GAGVSQSPSNKVTEKGKDVELRCDPISGHTALYWYRQSLGQGLEFLIYFQGNSAPDKSGLPSDRFSAERTGGSVSTLTIQRTQQEDSAVYLCASSLLGTASYEQYFGPGTRLTVT.

V and J are TRBV3-1 (or the pseudogene TRBV3-2) and TRBJ2-1, with 8 bases fitting TRBD2. This CDR3 region has 16 residues. The junction had 10 bases not matched to a gene; V was cut back by 3 bases and J by 6 bases. CDR1 is LGHDT, CDR2 YNNKEL, per germline (reference sequence). In DNA form, the CDR3 reads TGTGCCAGCAGCCATTTGACTAGCGCACGATTCAATGAGCAGTTCTTC. It specifies CASSHLTSARFNEQFF.

This chain connects TRBV7-9 to TRBJ2-7; TRBD1 matches at 7 bases. The CDR3 is made up of 13 amino acids. In germline, CDR1 is SEHNR, CDR2 FQNEAQ (reference sequence). Losses at the gene ends were 3 bases for V and 7 bases for J; bases not matched to a gene: 6. CDR3 nucleotides: TGTGCCAGCAGCTTCCAGGGGGACGGGGAGCAGTACTTC. Translation gives CASSFQGDGEQYF.

This clone was counted a few times. V usage is TRBV9 and J usage is TRBJ2-7; TRBD2 matches 12 bases. J gave up 2 bases and V 5 bases, and 2 bases lay outside the gene matches. CDR3 length equals 14 residues. Germline loops: CDR1 SGDLS, CDR2 YYNGEE. DNA of the CDR3: TGTGCCAGCAGTCCTAGCGGGGGGGCCTACGAGCAGTACTTC. Its protein product is CASSPSGGAYEQYF.

The chain links TRBV19 to TRBJ2-3, with 11 bases lining up with TRBD1. The germline V gene encodes CDR1 LNHDA and CDR2 SQIVND (reference sequence). The CDR3 totals 16 residues. The V gene end was trimmed by 5 bases and the J gene end by 6 bases; junction bases not matched to a gene: 10. The CDR3 nucleotides read TGTGCCAGTAGTTTATACCGGGACAGGGGGTTGGATACGCAGTATTTT. It encodes CASSLYRDRGLDTQYF.

The chain employs TRBV5-1 and TRBJ1-1; D remains ambiguous. The CDR3 has 12 amino acids. V lost 1 base, J lost 7 bases, and 8 bases lay in between. Germline CDR1 SGHRS, CDR2 YFSETQ. This chain's CDR3 is CASSLSESEAFF. CDR3 DNA: TGCGCCAGCAGCTTGTCCGAGAGTGAAGCTTTCTTT. The full variable domain, rest sourced from reference TRBV5-1 and TRBJ1-1, is KAGVTQTPRYLIKTRGQQVTLSCSPISGHRSVSWYQQTPGQGLQFLFEYFSETQRNKGNFPGRFSGRQFSNSRSEMNVSTLELGDSALYLCASSLSESEAFFGQGTRLTVV.